This TCR beta chain was recovered during a study of T cells in Graves' hyperthyroidism and ophthalmopathy. V gave up 8 bases and J gave up 1 base, with 14 bases separating them. Germline CDR1 reads MNHNS; CDR2 reads SASEGT. The CDR3 consists of 15 residues. TCR beta CDR3 sequences were amplified from RNA transcripts. The primer set for the first-round RT-PCR of the TCR CDR3 was HTBI. TCRdb re-analysed the multiplex PCR reads in MiXCR, keeping a single row per CDR3 protein. This table holds roughly 740,000 distinct CDR3 sequences, about 17% found once. Study-level results: The model's output predicted ophthalmopathy at a median of roughly 6 months prior to onset. Blood also carried most thyroid clonotypes expanded above 0.001.

Absence of ophthalmopathy progression within 18 months defined stable Graves' hyperthyroidism. As regards this clonotype: Its antigen remains unknown.

The sequencing sample was made of blood. This receptor was identified in a man younger than 35 with Graves' hyperthyroidism. The chain uses TRBV6-1 and TRBJ2-2; D unresolved. The CDR3 spells CASRRNSWNTGELFF. The CDR3 DNA is TGTGCCAGCCGTCGAAACAGCTGGAACACCGGGGAGCTGTTTTTT.